This T cell receptor (beta chain) originates from a study of identical twins. TCRdb reprocessed the 5' RACE reads via MiXCR and lists one record per CDR3 protein. The sample carries under 300,000 distinct CDR3 sequences, roughly 13% recorded once. Germline CDR1 is MNHNS and CDR2 is SASEGT. Between the trimmed V and J ends, which lost 3 bases and 4 bases, there was a span of 13 bases. This CDR3 contains 14 residues. In addition, the sample was reused for a study of yellow fever vaccine responses in identical twins.

Material for sequencing was memory (CD45RO+) T cells sorted from blood. This rearrangement joins TRBV6-1 to TRBJ2-7, with D possibly TRBD2 on 6 matching bases. This clonotype was obtained from a woman younger than 30 in good health. The DNA of the CDR3 is TGTGCCAGCAGTGAGGGCGGGGAATGGTACGAGCAGTACTTC. This sequence encodes CASSEGGEWYEQYF.